The clone carrying this T cell receptor (beta chain) showed up just a few times. What it binds is not known. The CDR3 length is 14 residues. The germline gives CDR1 WSHSY, CDR2 SAAADI. Trimming took 7 bases from V and 6 from J, leaving 16 bases between them. This entry belongs to a study of identical twins. Each donor (without exception) was a healthy Caucasian. A universal primer site was incorporated via template switching, and the cDNA contained unique molecular identifiers. TCRdb ran MiXCR on the 5' RACE reads and lists one entry per CDR3 protein. The data contain around 960,000 distinct CDR3 sequences, roughly an eighth of them singletons. Broader study findings: Within monozygotic twins, out-of-frame TCR alpha sharing was underestimated by the models. Fewer insertions characterized abundant cord blood beta clonotypes, whereas memory repertoires showed none.

This sample was shared with a second study, whose subject was yellow fever vaccine responses in identical twins.

Sequenced: PBMCs. This TCR came from a woman aged 18-35 years in good health. The gene calls are TRBV10-2 and TRBJ2-1; tentatively, D is TRBD1 or TRBD2 (5 bases each). The CDR3 is CASTGRGVRNEQFF. The DNA of the CDR3 is TGCGCCAGCACAGGTCGGGGCGTCCGCAATGAGCAGTTCTTC.